The rows below give T cell receptor beta chains drawn from one sample of a study of technical replicates of blood from several donors. Clones were read by immunoSEQ multiplex PCR, and TCRdb kept only the in-frame ones, dropping some. The sample has about 89,000 clones; approximately 94% are singletons. The specimen sequenced was T cells isolated from PBMCs. Receptors originate from a human donor in good health. The CDR3 runs from the conserved cysteine through the conserved F or W. The D gene is left open where the match is weak. Not every row has a clone size; where given, it reads once, few, many or a size class.

15 | TRBD1 | TRBJ1-2 | - | TRBV14 | CASSQGGDSYFGYTF | TGTGCCAGCAGCCAAGGGGGGGACAGCTATTTTGGCTACACCTTC
17 | - | TRBJ2-7 | - | TRBV11-2 | CASSSLPRGSGSYEQYF | TGTGCCAGCAGCTCACTTCCTCGCGGATCGGGCTCCTACGAGCAGTACTTC
14 | TRBD2 | TRBJ2-7 | - | TRBV6-5 | CASTRLASSYEQYF | TGTGCCAGCACCCGACTAGCCTCCTCCTACGAGCAGTACTTC
14 | - | TRBJ1-5 | - | TRBV19 | CASNTGRWGQPQHF | TGTGCCAGCAATACAGGGAGATGGGGCCAGCCCCAGCATTTT
17 | TRBD1 | TRBJ1-1 | once | TRBV5-1 | CASTKQGTLALNTEAFF | TGCGCCAGCACAAAACAGGGGACCCTCGCGTTGAACACTGAAGCTTTCTTT
12 | - | TRBJ2-2 | few | TRBV27 | CASSSNTGELFF | TGTGCCAGCAGTTCAAACACCGGGGAGCTGTTTTTT
14 | TRBD1 | TRBJ2-7 | - | TRBV5-6 | CASSHRDRAHEQYF | TGTGCCAGCAGTCATCGGGACAGGGCCCACGAGCAGTACTTC
14 | - | TRBJ2-2 | - | TRBV5-1 | CASSFGGGTGELFF | TGCGCCAGCAGCTTCGGGGGAGGCACCGGGGAGCTGTTTTTT
14 | - | TRBJ1-2 | few | TRBV18 | CASSPTGDNYGYTF | TGTGCCAGCTCACCGACAGGCGATAACTATGGCTACACCTTC
16 | - | TRBJ2-7 | - | TRBV5-1 | CASSLLGASPTYEQYF | TGCGCCAGCAGCTTGTTGGGAGCGTCCCCTACCTACGAGCAGTACTTC
17 | TRBD1 | TRBJ1-5 | - | TRBV19 | CASSIAGTGRTNQPQHF | TGTGCCAGTAGTATAGCGGGGACAGGGAGAACCAATCAGCCCCAGCATTTT
14 | - | TRBJ2-3 | - | TRBV6-5 | CASNLSRFADTQYF | TGTGCCAGCAATTTGTCCCGTTTCGCAGATACGCAGTATTTT
15 | - | TRBJ1-2 | - | TRBV6-1 | CASSETIGLRYGYTF | TGTGCCAGCAGCGAAACTATAGGACTGCGCTATGGCTACACCTTC
14 | - | TRBJ2-7 | - | TRBV28 | CATKGQSFVGEQYF | TGTGCCACCAAGGGACAATCTTTTGTAGGCGAGCAGTACTTC
15 | - | TRBJ2-7 | - | TRBV5-6 | CASSYGTVLSYEQYF | TGTGCCAGCAGCTATGGGACTGTTCTATCCTACGAGCAGTACTTC
11 | - | TRBJ2-3 | - | TRBV20-1 | CSARDTAAQYF | TGCAGTGCTAGAGATACAGCTGCGCAGTATTTT
18 | TRBD2 | TRBJ2-2 | - | TRBV28 | CASRLTPAGGPSAGELFF | TGTGCCAGCAGACTGACGCCAGCGGGAGGGCCTTCGGCCGGGGAGCTGTTTTTT
16 | TRBD1 | TRBJ2-5 | few | TRBV5-4 | CASSLPTGGGRETQYF | TGTGCCAGCAGCTTACCTACAGGGGGCGGAAGGGAGACCCAGTACTTC
16 | TRBD2 | TRBJ2-5 | - | TRBV19 | CASSPVGAGGLETQYF | TGTGCCAGTAGCCCTGTTGGGGCGGGAGGGTTGGAGACCCAGTACTTC
13 | TRBD1 | TRBJ1-1 | - | TRBV5-1 | CASSWDRDTEAFF | TGCGCCAGCAGCTGGGACAGGGACACTGAAGCTTTCTTT
15 | TRBD2 | TRBJ2-1 | - | TRBV5-1 | CASSFTSGRANEQFF | TGCGCCAGCAGCTTCACTAGCGGGAGGGCCAATGAGCAGTTCTTC
15 | - | TRBJ1-5 | - | TRBV6-1 | CASSKWQGSNQPQHF | TGTGCCAGCAGTAAGTGGCAGGGGAGCAATCAGCCCCAGCATTTT
15 | TRBD2 | TRBJ2-1 | - | TRBV7-7 | CASSRGTTIFNEQFF | TGTGCCAGCAGCCGCGGGACTACCATCTTCAATGAGCAGTTCTTC
15 | - | TRBJ1-1 | - | TRBV9 | CASSAHGSGFTEAFF | TGTGCCAGCAGCGCGCATGGTTCGGGTTTCACTGAAGCTTTCTTT
13 | - | TRBJ2-5 | - | TRBV19 | CASGGRNQETQYF | TGTGCCAGTGGGGGGAGGAATCAAGAGACCCAGTACTTC
11 | - | TRBJ1-1 | - | TRBV29-1 | CSAGGDTEAFF | TGCAGCGCTGGGGGGGACACTGAAGCTTTCTTT
14 | - | TRBJ2-2 | - | TRBV6-5 | CASSYQLSTGELFF | TGTGCCAGCAGTTACCAACTTAGCACCGGGGAGCTGTTTTTT
14 | TRBD2 | TRBJ2-3 | once | TRBV18 | CASSPQRESYGQYF | TGTGCCAGCTCACCCCAGCGGGAGAGCTATGGGCAGTATTTT
13 | - | TRBJ1-1 | - | TRBV6-5 | CASSHPFARRAFF | TGTGCCAGCAGTCACCCCTTTGCGCGTAGAGCTTTCTTT
16 | - | TRBJ2-3 | - | TRBV28 | CASSSMPDYFSGTQYF | TGTGCCAGCAGTTCTATGCCCGACTACTTTAGCGGTACGCAGTATTTT
13 | TRBD1 | TRBJ1-2 | - | TRBV19 | CASKTGGSNAPDF | TGTGCCAGTAAGACAGGGGGCTCGAACGCTCCGGACTTC
13 | TRBD1 | TRBJ1-1 | - | TRBV6-5 | CASSGGPGTEAFF | TGTGCCAGCAGTGGAGGGCCCGGGACAGAGGCTTTCTTT
13 | - | TRBJ1-5 | - | TRBV28 | CASSLPHEVTQHF | TGTGCCAGCAGTTTACCCCACGAGGTGACCCAGCATTTT
13 | TRBD1 | TRBJ1-2 | - | TRBV7-3 | CASSSGQGGGYTF | TGTGCCAGCAGCTCAGGTCAGGGGGGTGGCTACACCTTC
14 | - | TRBJ2-7 | - | TRBV11-2 | CASSSRLDVGEQYF | TGTGCCAGCAGCTCCCGACTAGATGTGGGCGAGCAGTACTTC
14 | - | TRBJ2-5 | - | TRBV11-2 | CASSSGDTQETQYF | TGTGCCAGCAGCTCCGGGGACACACAAGAGACCCAGTACTTC
16 | - | TRBJ2-7 | - | TRBV7-3 | CASSPGIFGSTYEQYF | TGTGCCAGCAGCCCTGGCATATTCGGGTCGACCTACGAGCAGTACTTC
16 | - | TRBJ2-2 | - | TRBV5-5 | CASSSWGDGSTGELFF | TGTGCCAGCAGCTCCTGGGGTGATGGGAGCACCGGGGAGCTGTTTTTT
13 | - | TRBJ1-2 | - | TRBV7-9 | CASSPAGDYGYTF | TGTGCCAGCAGCCCTGCGGGAGACTATGGCTACACCTTC
13 | TRBD1 | TRBJ1-4 | - | TRBV11-3 | CASSLGQGEKLFF | TGTGCCAGCAGCCTCGGACAGGGAGAAAAACTGTTTTTT
15 | - | TRBJ2-3 | - | TRBV30 | CAWSVGGASTDTQYF | TGTGCCTGGAGTGTCGGTGGTGCTAGCACAGATACGCAGTATTTT